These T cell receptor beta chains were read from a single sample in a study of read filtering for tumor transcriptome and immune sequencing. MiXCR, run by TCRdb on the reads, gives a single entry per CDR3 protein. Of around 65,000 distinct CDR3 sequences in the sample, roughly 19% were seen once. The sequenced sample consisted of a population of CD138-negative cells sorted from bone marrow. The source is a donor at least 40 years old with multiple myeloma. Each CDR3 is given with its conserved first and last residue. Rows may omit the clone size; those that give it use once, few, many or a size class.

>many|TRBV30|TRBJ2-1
CAYDPGQGYNEQFF
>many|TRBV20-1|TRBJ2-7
CSATGGLAGNYEQYF
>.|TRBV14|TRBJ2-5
CASSRPSRARETRYF
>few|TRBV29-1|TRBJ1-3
CSARQGVNTIYF
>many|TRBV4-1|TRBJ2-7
CASSQESAGGTYEQYF
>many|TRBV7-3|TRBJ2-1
CASSLSRRSSDNEQFF
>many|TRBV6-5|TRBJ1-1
CASSYVGQSEAFF
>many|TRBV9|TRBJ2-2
CASSVAPGTGNTGELFF
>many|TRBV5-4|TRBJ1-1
CASSQGVGTEAFF
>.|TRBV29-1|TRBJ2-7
CSVVPGNGLETYEQYF
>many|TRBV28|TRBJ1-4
CASSVGAYSEKLFF
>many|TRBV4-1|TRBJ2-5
CASSQDPSGGLQETQYF
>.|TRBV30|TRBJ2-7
CAWSGTGSGEQYF
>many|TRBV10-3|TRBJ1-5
CATSQGASNQPQHF
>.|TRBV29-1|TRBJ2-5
CSVAAGETRYF
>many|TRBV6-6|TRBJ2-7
CASTLGYTYEQYF
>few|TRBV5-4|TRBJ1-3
CASSLGTSVGNTIYF
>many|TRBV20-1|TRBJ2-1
CSAPGPYNEQFF
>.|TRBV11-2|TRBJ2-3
CASSSATVGPTDTQYF
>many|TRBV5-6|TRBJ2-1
CASSSGYEQFF
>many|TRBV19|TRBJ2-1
CASRREAGRVMDEQFF
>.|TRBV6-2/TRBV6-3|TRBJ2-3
CASNLEIGVTTDTQRF
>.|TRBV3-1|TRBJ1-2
CASSPKTGYGYTF
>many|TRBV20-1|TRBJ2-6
CSARDNSGANVLTF
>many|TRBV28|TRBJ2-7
CASRATGQGHEQYF
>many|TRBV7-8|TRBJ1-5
CASSLRTSAAQPQHF
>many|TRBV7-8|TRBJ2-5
CASSSPTYQETQYF
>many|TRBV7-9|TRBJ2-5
CASSSRTGHQETQYF
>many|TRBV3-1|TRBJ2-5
CASSHRETQYF
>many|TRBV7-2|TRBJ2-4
CASSPRTSGGAVFGIQYF
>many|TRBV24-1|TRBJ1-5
CATSDRTGGDQPQHF
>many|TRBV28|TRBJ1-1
CASRQTTGTVNTEAFF